This T cell receptor beta chain originates from a study of blood T cell repertoires in COVID-19 (dated by TCRdb to the early 2020s). Some background on the complete study: The collaborator samples originated in the United States, Italy and Spain and spanned the acute and convalescent phases of COVID-19. The prospective study material was composed of cDNA or gDNA derived from T cells, B-cell-depleted T cells, or PBMCs. The dataset comprised deeply sampled blood TCRbeta repertoires from subjects exposed to, actively infected with, or recovered from COVID-19. A freely available public database, intended as a resource for researchers studying the immune response to SARS-CoV-2, is where the repertoires were released. The samples were drawn from two sources: the first 160 participants of the ongoing ImmuneRACE study, and about 1,300 subjects contributed by 6 global collaborators. Sample metadata almost always included a de-identified subject ID, COVID-19 status, age in years and sex. Where HLA class I and class II types were available, the types were taken from metadata supplied by the sample provider, not from assay-based typing.

The immunoSEQ Assay, a bias-controlled multiplex PCR, was used to amplify TCRbeta CDR3 regions from genomic DNA. Per the source publication's procedure: Nucleated cell counts per sample were estimated from amplification of reference gene primers within the assay. To quantify the absolute abundance of each unique TCRbeta CDR3 rearrangement, sequence reads were collapsed and filtered. For each sample, productive Simpson clonality was calculated as the square root of Simpson's diversity index across productive rearrangements. TCRdb stores this immuneACCESS table with in-frame sequences only. Part of the clones is absent; in the studies checked, under half of the shortfall reflects unresolved V genes, and no reason is known for the rest. The DNA gave D and trimming, while V, J and clone size come from that table. The sample yields about 160,000 clones; around 93% were counted once. The top ten clones comprise about 5.3% of the sample.

At one collaborating source in Seattle, patients were enrolled during active infection and were followed longitudinally through the course of disease. Each collaborating institution followed its own protocols to collect whole blood in K2EDTA tubes. For TCRbeta analysis, collaborators shipped samples as frozen whole blood, isolated PBMCs, or DNA extracted from either of those sample types. On this clone: What this receptor recognizes is not known. No much larger clone exists at a distance of one base, and base qualities are not known.

Findings and caveats that apply to the study as a whole: Clinical and demographic metadata were provided uncurated, with the amount varying by source and participant.

The CDR3 goes from the cysteine to the phenylalanine over 15 residues. The read is trimmed to its CDR3 DNA, 45 bases read in frame from base 1. CDR1 MNHEY and CDR2 SVGAGI were looked up in the germline V gene. Compared with germline, V lacks 5 bases and J lacks 2 bases; bases without a gene match: 9. The source material was peripheral blood. The clonotype was recovered from a man aged 25 to 45 with COVID-19, enrolled during active disease. The rearranged segments are TRBV6-5 and TRBJ2-7, and 7 bases in between align with TRBD1. At the DNA level, the sequence is TGTGCCAGCAGTATACAGGGGTCCTTACCCTACGAGCAGTACTTC. The translation is CASSIQGSLPYEQYF.